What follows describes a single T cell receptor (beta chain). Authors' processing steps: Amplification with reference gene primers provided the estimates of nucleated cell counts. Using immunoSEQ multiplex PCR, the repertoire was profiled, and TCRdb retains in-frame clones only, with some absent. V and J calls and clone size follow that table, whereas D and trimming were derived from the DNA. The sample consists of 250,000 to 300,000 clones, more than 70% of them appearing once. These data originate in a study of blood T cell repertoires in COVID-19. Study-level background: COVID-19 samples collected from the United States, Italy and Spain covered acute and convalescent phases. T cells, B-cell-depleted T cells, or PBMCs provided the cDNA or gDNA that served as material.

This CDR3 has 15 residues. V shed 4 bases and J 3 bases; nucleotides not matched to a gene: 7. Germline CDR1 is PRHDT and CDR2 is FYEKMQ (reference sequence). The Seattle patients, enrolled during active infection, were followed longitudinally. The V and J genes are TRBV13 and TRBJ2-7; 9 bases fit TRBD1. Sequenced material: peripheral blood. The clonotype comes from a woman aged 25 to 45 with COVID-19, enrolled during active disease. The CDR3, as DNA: TGTGCCAGCAGCTACCGCGGGACAGGGCTCTACGAGCAGTACTTC. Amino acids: CASSYRGTGLYEQYF.